The source of this T cell receptor (beta chain) is a study of OX40 agonist ivuxolimab in advanced cancers. At the level of the study: Subjects had a mean age of about 60 years, with a range of roughly 23 to 79; about 83% were male.

Study-level results: Average numbers of expanded clones were greater in CD8+ T cells than in CD4+.

The sample holds a few counts of this clone. Its antigen remains unknown. Method: immunoSEQ multiplex PCR; TCRdb's copy keeps in-frame clones and lacks some. The sample carries approximately 19,000 clones, 85% to 90% recorded once. The CDR3 contains 12 residues. Germline V gene data show CDR1 as SEHNR and CDR2 as FQNEAQ (reference sequence). Trimming took 5 bases from V and 5 from J; bases not matched to a gene: 2. This specimen consisted of CD4+ or CD8+ T cells sorted from blood, obtained in a trial of the OX40 agonist ivuxolimab. This receptor was identified in an adult with an advanced solid tumor such as melanoma, head and neck, liver or kidney cancer. This chain uses TRBV7-9 with TRBJ2-7, with 8 bases lining up with TRBD1. CDR3 nucleotides: TGTGCCAGCAGCCCAGGGGGCGACGAGCAGTACTTC. Translating gives CASSPGGDEQYF.